This TCR beta chain was found in a study of cytomegalovirus exposure and HLA in healthy donors. Study-wide results and caveats: With further analysis later on, most CMV-associated TCR beta chains appeared HLA-restricted.

This CDR3 contains 15 residues. Germline V gene sequence: CDR1 MNHNS, CDR2 SASEGT. V was clipped by 2 bases and J by 4 bases, with 11 bases between them. 13 Jbeta primers and 60 Vbeta primers were used for the PCR. In the authors' methods: Later analysis identified around 85 million unique TCR beta chains, roughly 11 million shared. Some clones are missing from TCRdb's copy, which holds only in-frame ones; the method was immunoSEQ multiplex PCR. V and J calls and clone size come straight from that table; D and trimming were deduced from the DNA. The sample yields roughly 100,000 clones, around 85% seen once. As to this clone: Its antigen is unknown.

Material for sequencing was PBMCs. J is TRBJ2-2 and V is TRBV6-1; no reliable D call. The TCR was taken from a man aged 30 to 45 in good health and CMV-seropositive. CDR3 in amino acids: CASSEYGSPTGELFF. CDR3 sequence (DNA): TGTGCCAGCAGTGAATATGGCTCTCCCACCGGGGAGCTGTTTTTT.